The 18 T cell receptor beta chains below all came from one sample that was sequenced in a study of T cell repertoires in cytomegalovirus infection. TCRdb redid the calling of the reads with MiXCR, one entry per CDR3 protein. The sample has hundreds of thousands of distinct CDR3 sequences, 35% seen once; the top ten hold more than 2.5%. Sequenced sample: PBMCs. The receptors come from a human donor in good health (CMV status not recorded). Some clones in this sample may be carry-over from other donors' samples.

This clonotype was counted only a few times. The chain couples TRBV7-2 to TRBJ2-2, with 8 nucleotides matching TRBD2. Germline CDR1 is SGHTA and CDR2 is FQGNSA. The CDR3 contains 17 residues. Trimming took 2 bases from V and 7 from J; bases not matched to a gene: 12. CDR3: CASSLKSGGALSGELFF. Written as DNA, the CDR3 is TGTGCCAGCAGCTTAAAATCCGGGGGGGCCCTGAGCGGGGAGCTGTTTTTT.

The chain employs TRBV19 and TRBJ2-5; the D gene is possibly TRBD1 (7 bases). Trimming removed 4 bases from V and 5 bases from J, with 17 bases in between. The CDR3 has 15 amino acids. Germline V CDR1 and CDR2: LNHDA, SQIVND (reference sequence). This CDR3 reads CASSTEGAGDETQYF. The CDR3 DNA follows: TGTGCCAGTAGTACGGAGGGGGCTGGGGATGAGACCCAGTACTTC.

This clonotype showed up just a few times. The chain joins TRBV6-1 to TRBJ1-1; 7 bases line up with TRBD1. This CDR3 has 17 residues. Per the germline V gene, CDR1 is MNHNS and CDR2 is SASEGT. Trimming cost V 2 bases and J 0 bases; bases outside gene matches: 9. CDR3 in amino acids: CASSEQPLQGLNTEAFF. The CDR3 nucleotides are TGTGCCAGCAGTGAACAACCTCTACAGGGGTTGAACACTGAAGCTTTCTTT.

The rearrangement joins TRBV10-3 to TRBJ1-1, with D uncertain. Germline-derived CDR1 and CDR2 are ENHRY and SYGVKD. The V end was cut by 6 bases, the J end by 4 bases, with 9 bases between. The CDR3 extends over 12 amino acids. The CDR3 DNA sequence: TGTGCCATCAGCTCTCGGGGCACTGAAGCTTTCTTT. This gives the protein CAISSRGTEAFF.

Details on this clonotype: This may be a read error, as it is one base from a much larger clone. J is TRBJ1-1 and V is TRBV7-2, with a possible D match to TRBD1 (5 bases). The CDR3 is made up of 14 amino acids. Germline V lookup: CDR1 SGHTA, CDR2 FQGNSA. CDR3 nucleotide sequence: TGTGCCAGCAGCCTCGACAGCTTGAACACTGAAGCTTTATTT. This codes for CASSLDSLNTEALF.

The table lists this clonotype with many counts. The chain recombines TRBV5-1 with TRBJ2-7; 10 bases align to TRBD2. V lost 0 bases to trimming and J lost 4 bases; unmatched junction nucleotides: 7. CDR3 size: 16 residues. Germline V lookup: CDR1 SGHRS, CDR2 YFSETQ. CDR3 DNA: TGCGCCAGCAGCTTGGGCCGGGCTAGCGGGAGTTACGAGCAGTACTTC. The encoded protein is CASSLGRASGSYEQYF.

This clonotype was counted only a few times. The chain joins TRBV12-5 to TRBJ2-4; TRBD2 is a possible D gene (6 bases). Germline-derived CDR1 and CDR2 are LGHNT and FRNRAP. The ends were cut back, 8 bases at V and 1 base at J, with 9 bases in the middle. The CDR3 consists of 13 residues. The CDR3 DNA reads as TGTGCTAGTAGGAGGGTTGCCAAAAACATTCAGTACTTC. Amino acid sequence: CASRRVAKNIQYF.

The genes are TRBV5-6 and TRBJ2-5; 8 bases fit TRBD1. V trimming: 3 bases; J trimming: 7 bases; junction bases outside the gene matches: 8. CDR3 size: 14 residues. Germline-derived CDR1 and CDR2 are SGHDT and YYEEEE. The CDR3 DNA follows: TGTGCCAGCAGCTGGATGGTCGGGACAGGGACCCAGTACTTC. This sequence encodes CASSWMVGTGTQYF.

The V call is TRBV19, the J call TRBJ2-5, with TRBD1 matching 9 bases. V gave up 4 bases and J gave up 10 bases; unmatched junction bases: 7. CDR3 length: 13 amino acids. Looked up from germline, CDR1 is LNHDA and CDR2 is SQIVND (reference sequence). CDR3 region: CASSTRTGVDQYF. The CDR3 DNA sequence: TGTGCCAGTAGTACCAGGACAGGGGTGGACCAGTACTTC.

CDR3 in DNA: TGTGCCAGTAGTATAGCCTTGGGACGGCAGAACTATGGCTACACCTTC. Translation: CASSIALGRQNYGYTF. The V and J genes are TRBV19 and TRBJ1-2, with a tentative D call TRBD1 (5 bases). This CDR3 is 16 amino acids long. Germline lookup yields CDR1 LNHDA and CDR2 SQIVND (reference sequence). The germline V and J ends were trimmed by 1 base and 2 bases, with 14 bases remaining between them.

As concerns this clonotype: A read error is possible here, since a much larger clone lies one base away. This CDR3 fails to terminate in the conserved phenylalanine or tryptophan, so it likely reflects a read error. The CDR3 spells CASSFVSGSGYTL. The CDR3 region has the DNA TGTGCCAGCAGTTTTGTTTCCGGGTCGGGCTACACCTTA. The chain combines TRBV28 with TRBJ1-2; no definite D call. This CDR3 contains 13 residues. Germline V CDR1 and CDR2: MDHEN, SYDVKM. V was trimmed by 3 bases and J by 8 bases, leaving 13 bases between them.

The chain is built from TRBV15 and TRBJ2-2, with 12 nucleotides matching TRBD1. The junction had 6 bases not matched to a gene; V was cut back by 5 bases and J by 5 bases. Germline-derived CDR1 and CDR2 are LNHNV and YYDKDF (reference sequence). This CDR3 is built from 16 residues. The CDR3 region is CATSPGQGARTGELFF. The DNA for the CDR3 is TGTGCCACCAGCCCGGGACAGGGGGCTCGTACCGGGGAGCTGTTTTTT.

This clonotype was detected once. V gene TRBV19 combines with J gene TRBJ1-3; weak D call: TRBD1 (5 bases). CDR1 is LNHDA, CDR2 SQIVND, per germline (reference sequence). The CDR3 has 17 residues. Trimming left V 6 bases short and J 0 bases short, with 18 bases between. The DNA for the CDR3 is TGTGCCAGTAGCCTGGGACTACTAATTAACTCTGGAAACACCATATATTTT. Translated: CASSLGLLINSGNTIYF.

This clonotype was picked up a small number of times. The V gene is TRBV7-2, the J gene TRBJ1-2; D is perhaps TRBD1 (5 bases). The CDR3 is 15 residues long. The V end was cut by 0 bases, the J end by 9 bases, with 17 bases between. Germline assignment: CDR1 SGHTA and CDR2 FQGNSA. For the CDR3, the DNA is TGTGCCAGCAGCTTAGCCCAGGGCCTCTCGTGGAGCTACACCTTC. As protein: CASSLAQGLSWSYTF.

This clonotype has just a few counts. The chain joins TRBV24-1 to TRBJ1-1; no clear D. This CDR3 has 13 residues. In germline, CDR1 is KGHDR, CDR2 SFDVKD. The germline V and J ends were trimmed by 9 bases and 2 bases, with 12 bases remaining between them. The CDR3 protein is CATQFGRNTEAFF. The CDR3 DNA reads TGTGCCACCCAGTTCGGGAGAAACACTGAAGCTTTCTTT.

The chain couples TRBV27 to TRBJ2-6, with TRBD1 matching over 8 bases. The CDR3 is made up of 18 amino acids. CDR1 and CDR2 (germline): MNHEY, SMNVEV (reference sequence). The V and J ends lost 3 bases and 7 bases, in that order; junction bases with no gene match: 14. This CDR3 reads CASSFTYRGRHIANVLTF. The CDR3 DNA is TGTGCCAGCAGTTTTACCTACAGGGGGAGACACATCGCCAACGTCCTGACTTTC.

This clonotype has more than one count but fewer than ten. The V gene is TRBV7-9, the J gene TRBJ2-1; D perhaps matches TRBD2 (6 bases). The CDR3 consists of 15 residues. Trimming left V 1 base short and J 4 bases short, with 11 bases between. Germline assignment: CDR1 SEHNR and CDR2 FQNEAQ (reference sequence). The DNA of the CDR3 is TGTGCCAGCAGCTTAGTGGCTAGCGCATACAATGAGCAGTTCTTC. It specifies CASSLVASAYNEQFF.

A remark on this clonotype: Because it lacks the conserved phenylalanine or tryptophan at the end, this CDR3 is likely a read error. V and J are TRBV2 and TRBJ2-2; D gene uncertain. V lost 6 bases and J 3 bases, leaving 8 bases between the germline ends. The CDR3 has 13 residues. The germline gives CDR1 SNHLY, CDR2 FYNNEI. In nucleotides, the CDR3 is TGTGCCAGCAGGGAAAGGTACACCGGGGAGCTGTTTTTG. It yields the protein CASRERYTGELFL.